The clone carrying this T cell receptor beta chain was observed a single time. This sample was taken from a study of blood T cell repertoires in COVID-19. Across the study: The United States, Italy and Spain provided the acute and convalescent COVID-19 samples. PBMCs, B-cell-depleted T cells, or T cells were the source of the cDNA or gDNA that made up the material.

In the original processing: How many nucleated cells were present was estimated from reference gene primer amplification. The data were produced by immunoSEQ multiplex PCR, yet TCRdb's version contains in-frame clones alone and is incomplete. V and J calls and clone size are given by that table; D and trimming were obtained from the DNA. This table has around 250,000 clones, about 83% appearing once. Sequencing was carried out using peripheral blood. This sequence was found in an elderly man with acute or convalescent COVID-19.

The DNA for the CDR3 is TGCGCCAGCAGCCCCGCCGACAGGGACGATCAGCCCCAGCATTTT. Amino acid sequence: CASSPADRDDQPQHF. J is TRBJ1-5 and V is TRBV4-1, with 7 bases that match TRBD1. The CDR3 totals 15 residues. J lost 5 bases, V lost 4 bases, and 8 bases had no gene match. Germline V gene sequence: CDR1 MGHRA, CDR2 YSYEKL.